This entry lists 32 T cell receptor beta chains sequenced from one sample in a study of cytomegalovirus exposure and HLA in healthy donors. 13 Jbeta primers and 60 Vbeta primers were used for the PCR. Sequencing was performed with immunoSEQ multiplex PCR; in TCRdb, only in-frame clones are kept and a portion is missing. The table shows about 110,000 clones, with 75% occurring only once. The sequenced sample was PBMCs. These receptors originate from a man in his forties or fifties in good health and CMV-seronegative.

This clone was counted between two and nine times. The V call is TRBV27, the J call TRBJ1-4; tentative D call: TRBD1 (6 bases). V dropped 6 bases and J dropped 0 bases, with 8 bases sitting between them. The CDR3 is 14 amino acids. Germline CDR1 reads MNHEY; CDR2 reads SMNVEV (reference sequence). For the CDR3, the DNA is TGTGCCAGCAGACGGACAGCAACTAATGAAAAACTGTTTTTT. It specifies CASRRTATNEKLFF.

There are a few counts of this clone. The chain carries TRBV2 and TRBJ1-1; D is possibly TRBD1 (6 bases). Trimming removed 3 bases from V and 6 bases from J, with 11 bases in between. Per the germline V gene, CDR1 is SNHLY and CDR2 is FYNNEI. The CDR3 sequence is 13 residues long. The CDR3 DNA reads as TGTGCCAGCAGTGATCAGGGGATCTCTGAAGCTTTCTTT. Protein product: CASSDQGISEAFF.

The chain has TRBV5-1 and TRBJ2-1; TRBD1 agrees at 11 bases. The CDR3 is made up of 15 amino acids. The J segment lost 7 bases and the V segment lost 4 bases, leaving 7 bases of the junction unmatched. The V gene's germline CDR1 is SGHRS and CDR2 YFSETQ. The CDR3 DNA sequence: TGCGCCAGCAGCGGCCGGGACAGGGGGGGGAATGAGCAGTTCTTC. Its translation: CASSGRDRGGNEQFF. Variable domain in full (rest from reference TRBV5-1 and TRBJ2-1): KAGVTQTPRYLIKTRGQQVTLSCSPISGHRSVSWYQQTPGQGLQFLFEYFSETQRNKGNFPGRFSGRQFSNSRSEMNVSTLELGDSALYLCASSGRDRGGNEQFFGPGTRLTVL.

The chain is built from TRBV19 and TRBJ2-7; D is possibly TRBD1 (6 bases). The length of the CDR3 is 15 residues. Germline loops: CDR1 LNHDA, CDR2 SQIVND (reference sequence). V was trimmed by 5 bases and J by 0 bases, leaving 14 bases between them. The CDR3 here is CASSWTDSPSYEQYF. CDR3 nucleotide sequence: TGTGCCAGTAGTTGGACGGACAGTCCCTCCTACGAGCAGTACTTC. The whole variable domain, filled in from reference TRBV19 and TRBJ2-7, reads DGGITQSPKYLFRKEGQNVTLSCEQNLNHDAMYWYRQDPGQGLRLIYYSQIVNDFQKGDIAEGYSVSREKKESFPLTVTSAQKNPTAFYLCASSWTDSPSYEQYFGPGTRLTVT.

The J gene is TRBJ1-1, the V gene TRBV5-4, with 8 bases lining up with TRBD1. Trimming took 2 bases from V and 1 from J; bases not matched to a gene: 1. This CDR3 is 14 amino acids long. The germline V gene encodes CDR1 SGHNT and CDR2 YYREEE (reference sequence). CDR3 nucleotides: TGTGCCAGCAGCTTTGACAGGGGGAACACTGAAGCTTTCTTT. It yields the protein CASSFDRGNTEAFF. The whole variable domain, filled in from reference TRBV5-4 and TRBJ1-1, reads ETGVTQSPTHLIKTRGQQVTLRCSSQSGHNTVSWYQQALGQGPQFIFQYYREEENGRGNFPPRFSGLQFPNYSSELNVNALELDDSALYLCASSFDRGNTEAFFGQGTRLTVV.

A word on this clone: The junction departs from germline at one end; a sequencing error may be responsible. This chain joins TRBV7-9 and TRBJ1-2; D might be TRBD1 (5 bases). Per the germline V gene, CDR1 is SEHNR and CDR2 is FQNEAQ (reference sequence). This CDR3 is 12 amino acids long. For the CDR3, the DNA is TGTTCCAGCAGTCTAAGGGGCTATGGCTACACCTTC. Translation: CSSSLRGYGYTF.

The gene calls are TRBV5-5 and TRBJ1-1; the D gene is possibly TRBD1 (6 bases). This CDR3 spans 15 amino acids. Germline-derived CDR1 and CDR2 are SGHKS and YYEKEE (reference sequence). V shed 2 bases and J shed 4 bases, with 15 bases lying between them. CDR3 loop: CASSFGDMLSTEAFF. The CDR3 DNA follows: TGTGCCAGCAGCTTCGGGGACATGCTTAGCACTGAAGCTTTCTTT.

This chain joins TRBV6-1 and TRBJ2-7; no definite D call. The CDR3 is made up of 14 amino acids. Trimming cost V 0 bases and J 4 bases, with 10 bases left between them. Germline V gene lookup returns CDR1 MNHNS and CDR2 SASEGT. The DNA for the CDR3 is TGTGCCAGCAGTGAAGCGTGGGCAGCTTACGAGCAGTACTTC. Protein product: CASSEAWAAYEQYF.

The chain recombines TRBV5-1 with TRBJ1-6; the D gene is possibly TRBD1 (5 bases). There are 12 residues in the CDR3. Germline loops: CDR1 SGHRS, CDR2 YFSETQ. Trimming left V 4 bases short and J 9 bases short, with 8 bases between. CDR3 residues: CASSLTGSPLHF. Here the CDR3 DNA reads TGCGCCAGCAGCCTCACAGGTTCACCCCTCCACTTT.

The rearrangement links TRBV9 to TRBJ1-2, with TRBD1 identical over 10 bases. CDR1 is SGDLS, CDR2 YYNGEE, per germline. The V segment lost 1 base and the J segment 0 bases; nucleotides outside the gene matches: 9. The CDR3 length is 18 residues. CDR3 in DNA: TGTGCCAGCAGCGTAAGGAGGACAGGGGGGATGGCTAACTATGGCTACACCTTC. As protein: CASSVRRTGGMANYGYTF. Full variable domain (rest looked up from reference TRBV9 and TRBJ1-2): DSGVTQTPKHLITATGQRVTLRCSPRSGDLSVYWYQQSLDQGLQFLIQYYNGEERAKGNILERFSAQQFPDLHSELNLSSLELGDSALYFCASSVRRTGGMANYGYTFGSGTRLTVV.

This clone was counted once. The rearrangement links TRBV13 to TRBJ1-2; TRBD1 matches 7 bases. CDR1 and CDR2 (germline): PRHDT, FYEKMQ (reference sequence). V lost 0 bases, J lost 7 bases, and 11 bases stayed unmatched. The CDR3 has 16 amino acids. The CDR3 nucleotides read TGTGCCAGCAGCTTAGGTTTCGAGACAGGGTGGCGTGGCTACACCTTC. This translates into CASSLGFETGWRGYTF.

V and J are TRBV5-4 and TRBJ2-1; TRBD1 might be the D (5 bases). Between the trimmed V and J ends, which lost 2 bases and 7 bases, there was a span of 13 bases. CDR1 SGHNT and CDR2 YYREEE come from the germline V gene (reference sequence). The CDR3 length is 14 residues. CDR3 sequence (DNA): TGTGCCAGCAGCTTTGTTGGGGCCGGGAATGAGCAGTTCTTC. Translating it yields CASSFVGAGNEQFF. Supplemented by reference TRBV5-4 and TRBJ2-1, the full variable domain reads ETGVTQSPTHLIKTRGQQVTLRCSSQSGHNTVSWYQQALGQGPQFIFQYYREEENGRGNFPPRFSGLQFPNYSSELNVNALELDDSALYLCASSFVGAGNEQFFGPGTRLTVL.

This clone was picked up one time. The rearrangement joins TRBV7-9 to TRBJ2-5; 10 bases agree with TRBD2. V dropped 6 bases and J dropped 2; count of bases not matched to a gene: 6. The germline V gene has CDR1 SEHNR and CDR2 FQNEAQ (reference sequence). CDR3 length: 15 amino acids. CDR3 amino acids: CASSFSGGRQETQYF. CDR3 DNA: TGTGCCAGCAGTTTTAGCGGGGGGCGTCAAGAGACCCAGTACTTC.

In regard to this clone: The junction differs from germline at one of its ends, possibly a read error. The chain carries TRBV6-5 and TRBJ2-7, with TRBD2 as a possible D gene (6 bases). The CDR3 is made up of 13 amino acids. CDR1 MNHEY and CDR2 SVGAGI come from the germline V gene. The CDR3 coding sequence is TGTGCCAGCAGTTACTCTATGGGGACTCCCTTAGACTTC. This codes for CASSYSMGTPLDF.

The V and J genes are TRBV6-5 and TRBJ2-7; the match to TRBD2 covers 8 bases. Germline V gene data show CDR1 as MNHEY and CDR2 as SVGAGI. CDR3 length: 15 residues. V shed 4 bases, J shed 3 bases, and the junction held 8 bases outside the gene matches. The CDR3 DNA is TGTGCCAGCAGTTCCGGGGGGGCCGATTTCTACGAGCAGTACTTC. This sequence encodes CASSSGGADFYEQYF.

The chain employs TRBV18 and TRBJ1-1; TRBD1 matches 7 bases. CDR1 is KGHSH and CDR2 is LQKENI in the germline V gene. V was clipped by 3 bases and J by 7 bases; unmatched bases: 11. This CDR3 is 15 amino acids long. The DNA for the CDR3 is TGTGCCAGCTCACCCGAGACAGGGAGAGGGGTTGAAGCTTTCTTT. It is translated as CASSPETGRGVEAFF. The variable domain in full, with the rest retrieved from reference TRBV18 and TRBJ1-1, is NAGVMQNPRHLVRRRGQEARLRCSPMKGHSHVYWYRQLPEEGLKFMVYLQKENIIDESGMPKERFSAEFPKEGPSILRIQQVVRGDSAAYFCASSPETGRGVEAFFGQGTRLTVV.

This sequence joins TRBV11-3 and TRBJ2-1, with a possible D match to TRBD1 (6 bases). The germline gives CDR1 SGHNT, CDR2 YENEEA. Between the trimmed V and J ends, which lost 6 bases and 5 bases, there was a span of 14 bases. The CDR3 has 14 amino acids. Written as DNA, the CDR3 is TGTGCCAGCAGTCGTGGACAGTCGAACAATGAGCAGTTCTTC. Encoded protein: CASSRGQSNNEQFF.

Concerning this clone: At one end, the junction sequence differs from germline, possibly due to a read error. This chain links TRBV18 with TRBJ2-7; 7 bases align to TRBD1. Per germline, CDR1 KGHSH and CDR2 LQKENI. CDR3 length: 14 amino acids. Here the CDR3 reads CASSPGVAAGGKDF. The CDR3 bases are TGTGCCAGCTCACCAGGTGTGGCGGCAGGGGGAAAGGACTTC.

The rearrangement links TRBV5-6 to TRBJ1-4; D is unclear. Germline V gives CDR1 SGHDT, CDR2 YYEEEE. The CDR3 runs to 13 residues. Trimming removed 7 bases at V and 3 bases at J, with 10 bases between. In nucleotides, the CDR3 is TGTGCCAGCCGCAGAACAGCTAATGAAAAACTGTTTTTT. Protein: CASRRTANEKLFF.

This chain links TRBV2 with TRBJ2-1; no clear D gene. The germline CDR1 and CDR2 sequences are SNHLY and FYNNEI. V lost 3 bases and J 13 bases, leaving 13 bases between the germline ends. The length of the CDR3 is 12 residues. The CDR3 nucleotides are TGTGCCAGCAGTGAGATGTCGCTAGTTCAGTTCTTC. Translated, it gives CASSEMSLVQFF.

The V gene is TRBV19, the J gene TRBJ1-1; D is ambiguous. CDR3 length: 14 amino acids. The V end lost 2 bases, the J end lost 2 bases, and 9 bases lay between the germline ends. Germline assignment: CDR1 LNHDA and CDR2 SQIVND (reference sequence). The CDR3 region is CASSIQRVNTEAFF. CDR3 sequence (DNA): TGTGCCAGTAGTATACAACGGGTTAACACTGAAGCTTTCTTT.

The chain uses TRBV11-2 and TRBJ2-7, with D unresolved. The CDR3 extends over 13 amino acids. Germline-derived CDR1 and CDR2 are SGHAT and FQNNGV. V was cut by 6 bases and J by 5 bases, with 14 bases left in between. In DNA form, the CDR3 reads TGTGCCAGCAGGTACTCCTTTGCGGACGAGCAGTACTTC. This encodes CASRYSFADEQYF.

The CDR3 reads CASSSGLAPGQETQYF. CDR3 DNA: TGTGCCAGCAGCTCGGGACTGGCCCCGGGCCAAGAGACCCAGTACTTC. This rearrangement joins TRBV7-3 to TRBJ2-5; perhaps TRBD2 as D (6 bases). The CDR3 is 16 residues long. V was trimmed by 4 bases and J by 1 base, leaving 16 bases between them. Germline values: CDR1 SGHTA, CDR2 FQGTGA.

In its sample, this clone was seen a few times. This chain joins TRBV28 and TRBJ2-7; possible D gene TRBD2, 6 bases. Germline lookup yields CDR1 MDHEN and CDR2 SYDVKM. This CDR3 has 15 amino acids. V was pared by 8 bases and J by 2 bases, with 19 bases between. The CDR3 loop reads CASSRAGPGAYEQYF. CDR3 DNA sequence: TGTGCCAGCTCCCGTGCGGGACCAGGAGCCTACGAGCAGTACTTC. Full variable domain (remainder filled in from reference TRBV28 and TRBJ2-7): DVKVTQSSRYLVKRTGEKVFLECVQDMDHENMFWYRQDPGLGLRLIYFSYDVKMKEKGDIPEGYSVSREKKERFSLILESASTNQTSMYLCASSRAGPGAYEQYFGPGTRLTVT.

V gene TRBV4-1 combines with J gene TRBJ2-6; D perhaps matches TRBD1 (5 bases). CDR1 and CDR2 (germline): MGHRA, YSYEKL. This CDR3 has 16 amino acids. V was clipped by 4 bases and J by 3 bases, with 13 bases between them. CDR3 nucleotides: TGCGCCAGCAGCCGCTTAGGGGAATTTGGGGCCAACGTCCTGACTTTC. Translated: CASSRLGEFGANVLTF.

The chain is built from TRBV4-2 and TRBJ2-7, with D unclear. CDR3 size: 14 residues. Between the trimmed V and J ends, which lost 0 bases and 1 base, there was a span of 7 bases. Germline V lookup: CDR1 LGHNA, CDR2 YNFKEQ. The CDR3 nucleotides read TGTGCCAGCAGCCAAGAGACAAAATCCTACGAGCAGTACTTC. It yields the protein CASSQETKSYEQYF.

This chain connects TRBV2 to TRBJ1-2; D not certain. The CDR3 totals 15 residues. Trimming left V 5 bases short and J 2 bases short, with 15 bases between. Germline assignment: CDR1 SNHLY and CDR2 FYNNEI. CDR3 DNA: TGTGCCAGCAGTCTATACCGGACGGGAAACTATGGCTACACCTTC. It encodes CASSLYRTGNYGYTF.

The chain joins TRBV6-5 to TRBJ2-7; 7 bases fit TRBD1. The junction had 1 base not matched to a gene; V was cut back by 2 bases and J by 0 bases. CDR1 and CDR2 (germline): MNHEY, SVGAGI. The CDR3 covers 14 residues. CDR3 in DNA: TGTGCCAGCAGTTACGACAGGGCCTCCTACGAGCAGTACTTC. This sequence encodes CASSYDRASYEQYF.

This clone was seen more than once but under ten times. The chain is built from TRBV2 and TRBJ2-7, with D possibly TRBD1 on 5 matching bases. The CDR3 is made up of 15 amino acids. The germline V and J ends were trimmed by 7 bases and 2 bases, with 18 bases remaining between them. The germline gives CDR1 SNHLY, CDR2 FYNNEI. The CDR3 nucleotides are TGTGCCAGCACCTTAGATGGGGCAGGCCCCTACGAGCAGTACTTC. Protein product: CASTLDGAGPYEQYF.

The chain links TRBV6-6 to TRBJ2-7; TRBD1 agrees at 7 bases. Germline V gene lookup returns CDR1 MNHNY and CDR2 SVGAGI (reference sequence). The CDR3 loop spans 13 amino acids. J gave up 4 bases and V 1 base, and 1 base lay outside the gene matches. In DNA form, the CDR3 reads TGTGCCAGCAGTTACTACAGGGGTTACGAGCAGTACTTC. This sequence encodes CASSYYRGYEQYF.

V is TRBV7-9 and J is TRBJ1-4, with D unclear. Trimming took off 5 bases at V and 4 bases at J, with 11 bases between the two ends. This CDR3 region has 14 residues. Germline-derived CDR1 and CDR2 are SEHNR and FQNEAQ (reference sequence). This chain's CDR3 is CASSPLAGNEKLFF. The CDR3 nucleotides are TGTGCCAGCAGCCCCCTTGCCGGTAATGAAAAACTGTTTTTT. Full variable domain (outside the CDR3, taken from reference TRBV7-9 and TRBJ1-4): DTGVSQNPRHKITKRGQNVTFRCDPISEHNRLYWYRQTLGQGPEFLTYFQNEAQLEKSRLLSDRFSAERPKGSFSTLEIQRTEQGDSAMYLCASSPLAGNEKLFFGSGTQLSVL.

The genes are TRBV18 and TRBJ1-6; no definite D call. V lost 3 bases and J 6 bases, leaving 12 bases between the germline ends. Germline CDR1 reads KGHSH; CDR2 reads LQKENI. This CDR3 has 15 residues. The CDR3 nucleotides are TGTGCCAGCTCACCTCTTAAAGACTTTAATTCACCCCTCCACTTT. Protein sequence: CASSPLKDFNSPLHF.